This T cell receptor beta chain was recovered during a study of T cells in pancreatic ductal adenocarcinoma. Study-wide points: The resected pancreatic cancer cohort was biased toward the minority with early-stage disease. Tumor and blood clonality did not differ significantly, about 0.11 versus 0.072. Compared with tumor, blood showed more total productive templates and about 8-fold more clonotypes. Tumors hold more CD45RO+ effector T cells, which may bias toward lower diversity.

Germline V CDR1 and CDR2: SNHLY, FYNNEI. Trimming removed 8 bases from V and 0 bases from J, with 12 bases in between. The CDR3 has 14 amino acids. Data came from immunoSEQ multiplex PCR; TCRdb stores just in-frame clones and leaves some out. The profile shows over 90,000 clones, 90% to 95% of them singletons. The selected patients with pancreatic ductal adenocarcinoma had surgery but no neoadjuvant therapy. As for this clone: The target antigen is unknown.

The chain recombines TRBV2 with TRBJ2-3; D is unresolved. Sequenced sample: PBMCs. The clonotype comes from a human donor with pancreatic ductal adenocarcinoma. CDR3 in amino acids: CASWRKTSTDTQYF. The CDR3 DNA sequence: TGTGCCAGCTGGCGGAAGACTAGCACAGATACGCAGTATTTT.